This T cell receptor (beta chain) was sequenced during a study of cytomegalovirus exposure and HLA in healthy donors. The overall study: A previous analysis identified about 110 million unique TCR beta sequences derived from about 180 million T cells.

Primers: 60 Vbeta forward and 13 Jbeta reverse. Clones were read by immunoSEQ multiplex PCR, and TCRdb kept only the in-frame ones, dropping some. The top ten clones hold roughly 22% of a sample with under 85,000 clones, almost 80% of them seen once. Details on this clone: Its antigen is currently unknown.

CDR1 is SGHRS, CDR2 YFSETQ, per germline. V dropped 6 bases and J dropped 1; count of bases not matched to a gene: 4. This CDR3 contains 14 residues. General study findings and limits: For most TCR beta V segments, an earlier analysis put the productive rate at about 87% or about 30% of the time. Accurate prediction of HLA-A and HLA-B alleles (for most subjects) was reportedly achieved from TCR beta sequences.

The specimen was PBMCs. This TCR came from a woman between 40 and 55 years old in good health and CMV-seropositive. The chain carries TRBV5-1 and TRBJ2-3, with 8 bases fitting TRBD1. The DNA for the CDR3 is TGCGCCAGCACCGGACAGGGTCGCACAGATACGCAGTATTTT. Residues: CASTGQGRTDTQYF.